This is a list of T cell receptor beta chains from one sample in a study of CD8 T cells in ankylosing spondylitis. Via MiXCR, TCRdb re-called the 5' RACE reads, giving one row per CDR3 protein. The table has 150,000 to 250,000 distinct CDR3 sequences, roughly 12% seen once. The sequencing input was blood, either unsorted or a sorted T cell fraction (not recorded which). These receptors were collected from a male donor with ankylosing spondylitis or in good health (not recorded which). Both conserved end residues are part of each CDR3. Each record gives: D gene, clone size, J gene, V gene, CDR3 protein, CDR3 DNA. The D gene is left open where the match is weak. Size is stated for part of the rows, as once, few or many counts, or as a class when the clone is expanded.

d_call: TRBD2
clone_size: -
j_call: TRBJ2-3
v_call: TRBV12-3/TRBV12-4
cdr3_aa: CASSPLAGGDTQYF
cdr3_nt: TGTGCCAGCAGTCCCCTAGCGGGAGGAGATACGCAGTATTTT

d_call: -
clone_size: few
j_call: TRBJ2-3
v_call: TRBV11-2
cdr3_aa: CASSLQSADTQYF
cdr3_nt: TGTGCCAGCAGCTTACAGAGTGCAGATACGCAGTATTTT

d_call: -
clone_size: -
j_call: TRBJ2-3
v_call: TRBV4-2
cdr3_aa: CASSLELGGTDTQYF
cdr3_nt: TGTGCCAGCAGCCTCGAATTGGGTGGCACAGATACGCAGTATTTT

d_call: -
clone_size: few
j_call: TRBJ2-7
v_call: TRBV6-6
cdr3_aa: CASAGRQARRYF
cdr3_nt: TGTGCCAGCGCGGGACGGCAAGCCCGACGGTACTTC

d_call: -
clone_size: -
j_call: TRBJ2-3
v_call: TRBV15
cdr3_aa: CATSRPPGDTQYF
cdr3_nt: TGTGCCACCAGCAGACCACCAGGGGATACGCAGTATTTT

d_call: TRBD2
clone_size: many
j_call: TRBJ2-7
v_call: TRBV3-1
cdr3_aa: CASSVGLAGSYYEQYF
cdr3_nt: TGTGCCAGCAGCGTCGGACTAGCGGGATCCTACTACGAGCAGTACTTC

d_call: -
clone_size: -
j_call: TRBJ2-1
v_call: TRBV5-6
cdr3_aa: CASSSQGADQGVDEQFF
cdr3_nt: TGTGCCAGCAGCTCCCAAGGCGCAGATCAGGGAGTGGATGAGCAGTTCTTC

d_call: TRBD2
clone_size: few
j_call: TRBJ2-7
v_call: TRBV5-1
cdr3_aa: CASSLSIGLAGNYEQYF
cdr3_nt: TGCGCCAGCAGCTTGTCCATCGGACTAGCGGGGAACTACGAGCAGTACTTC

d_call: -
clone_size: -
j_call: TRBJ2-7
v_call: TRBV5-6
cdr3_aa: CASSLYQSYEQYF
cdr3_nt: TGTGCCAGCAGCTTGTATCAGTCCTACGAGCAGTACTTC

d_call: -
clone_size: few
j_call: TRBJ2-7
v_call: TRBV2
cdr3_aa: CASGRVVAYEQYF
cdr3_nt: TGTGCCAGCGGAAGGGTGGTAGCCTACGAGCAGTACTTC

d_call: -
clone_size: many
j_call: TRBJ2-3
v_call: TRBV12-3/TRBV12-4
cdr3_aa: CASRFSGGPDTQYF
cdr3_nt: TGTGCCAGCCGTTTCTCCGGGGGGCCAGATACGCAGTATTTT

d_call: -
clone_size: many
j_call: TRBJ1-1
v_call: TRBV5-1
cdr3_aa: CASSLEGKGNHEAFF
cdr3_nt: TGCGCCAGCAGCTTGGAGGGTAAGGGGAACCACGAAGCTTTCTTT

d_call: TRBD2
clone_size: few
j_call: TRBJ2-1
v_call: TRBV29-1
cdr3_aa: CSLGLAGVGEQFF
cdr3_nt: TGCAGCCTGGGACTAGCGGGAGTCGGGGAGCAGTTCTTC

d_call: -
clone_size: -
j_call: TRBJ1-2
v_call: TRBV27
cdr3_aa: CASSRGAYYGYTF
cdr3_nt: TGTGCCAGCAGTCGTGGGGCCTACTATGGCTACACCTTC

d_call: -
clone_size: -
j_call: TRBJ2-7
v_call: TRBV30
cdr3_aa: CAWSVLTYEQYF
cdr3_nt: TGTGCCTGGAGTGTCCTAACCTACGAGCAGTACTTC

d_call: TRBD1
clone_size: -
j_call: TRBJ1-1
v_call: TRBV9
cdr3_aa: CASSGRQGDTEAFF
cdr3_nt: TGTGCCAGCAGCGGGCGACAGGGCGACACTGAAGCTTTCTTT